One and the same sample provided the 20 T cell receptor beta chains below, sequenced in a study of cytomegalovirus exposure and HLA in healthy donors. PCR used 60 Vbeta primers and 13 Jbeta primers. TCRdb's copy holds only in-frame clones and misses some; the assay was immunoSEQ multiplex PCR. Here the sample spans around 92,000 clones, more than 65% being singletons. Sequenced material: PBMCs. The receptors were sampled from a girl aged 2 to 10 in good health and CMV-seropositive.

The chain carries TRBV25-1 and TRBJ2-3; no definite D call. Germline CDR1 reads MGHDK; CDR2 reads SYGVNS. The ends were cut back, 6 bases at V and 4 bases at J, with 17 bases in the middle. The CDR3 length is 15 residues. The CDR3 nucleotides read TGTGCCAGCAGCCCGGCGAGGTTCCCGTCAGATACGCAGTATTTT. This translates into CASSPARFPSDTQYF.

This clone was recorded only once. The chain uses TRBV5-1 and TRBJ2-7; D call uncertain. The ends were cut back, 3 bases at V and 3 bases at J, with 13 bases in the middle. Germline values: CDR1 SGHRS, CDR2 YFSETQ. This CDR3 is built from 14 residues. The CDR3 region has the DNA TGCGCCAGCAGCTACCAAAGAGTGAACTACGAGCAGTACTTC. This sequence encodes CASSYQRVNYEQYF.

V is TRBV10-3 and J is TRBJ1-1; the D gene is possibly TRBD1 (5 bases). The CDR3 length is 14 residues. The germline gives CDR1 ENHRY, CDR2 SYGVKD. The ends were cut back, 7 bases at V and 0 bases at J, with 12 bases in the middle. CDR3 DNA sequence: TGTGCCATCAACCTGGGGGGGATGAACACTGAAGCTTTCTTT. Amino acids: CAINLGGMNTEAFF.

In this sample, this clone turned up a few times. The rearrangement uses TRBV6-6 and TRBJ1-5; 7 bases are shared with TRBD1. V was clipped by 5 bases and J by 4 bases; unmatched bases: 8. This CDR3 has 15 amino acids. Germline V gives CDR1 MNHNY, CDR2 SVGAGI (reference sequence). Here the CDR3 reads CASSDGTAPNQPQHF. The CDR3, as DNA: TGTGCCAGCAGTGACGGGACAGCGCCTAATCAGCCCCAGCATTTT.

This chain links TRBV6-6 with TRBJ1-5, with TRBD1 identical over 7 bases. The CDR3 length is 15 residues. The ends lost 6 bases at V and 0 bases at J; junction bases unmatched: 5. CDR1 is MNHNY, CDR2 SVGAGI, per germline (reference sequence). CDR3 bases: TGTGCCAGCAGCAGAGGGGGCTATAGCAATCAGCCCCAGCATTTT. It translates to CASSRGGYSNQPQHF.

This clone occurred a few times. The chain couples TRBV7-2 to TRBJ2-1; 10 bases line up with TRBD1. CDR3 length: 14 residues. Germline CDR1 and CDR2: SGHTA and FQGNSA. The V gene end was trimmed by 5 bases and the J gene end by 8 bases; junction bases not matched to a gene: 6. This chain's CDR3 is CASSLRDRGDEQFF. In DNA, the CDR3 is TGTGCCAGCAGCCTCCGGGACAGGGGAGATGAGCAGTTCTTC.

This clone occurred a few times. J is TRBJ1-1 and V is TRBV9, with unresolved D. V was cut by 2 bases and J by 5 bases, with 10 bases left in between. The CDR3 runs to 13 residues. Germline-derived CDR1 and CDR2 are SGDLS and YYNGEE. The DNA of the CDR3 is TGTGCCAGCAGCGTCGACTCCCGAACTGAAGCTTTCTTT. The encoded protein is CASSVDSRTEAFF.

This clone occurred once. The genes are TRBV6-5 and TRBJ2-7; 10 bases are shared with TRBD1. The CDR3 extends over 14 amino acids. Germline V lookup: CDR1 MNHEY, CDR2 SVGAGI. With V trimmed by 6 bases and J by 4 bases, 6 bases remained unmatched. The CDR3 sequence is CASSSAGQGYEQYF. The CDR3 region has the DNA TGTGCCAGCAGCTCAGCGGGACAGGGGTACGAGCAGTACTTC.

The chain is built from TRBV6-1 and TRBJ2-7; D possibly corresponds to TRBD1 (6 bases). V lost 4 bases to trimming and J lost 4 bases, with 14 bases between them. The CDR3 length is 14 residues. Germline CDR1 is MNHNS and CDR2 is SASEGT. The CDR3 here is CASSGTANQYEQYF. The CDR3 region has the DNA TGTGCCAGCAGTGGGACAGCCAACCAATACGAGCAGTACTTC.

The rearrangement joins TRBV19 to TRBJ1-1; D is uncertain. V was clipped by 4 bases and J by 2 bases, with 8 bases between them. CDR1 LNHDA and CDR2 SQIVND come from the germline V gene (reference sequence). The CDR3 runs 13 residues. The chain's CDR3 is CASSRYSNTEAFF. CDR3 nucleotide sequence: TGTGCCAGTAGTAGGTACAGTAACACTGAAGCTTTCTTT.

The chain recombines TRBV5-1 with TRBJ1-2; TRBD1 matches 10 bases. This CDR3 has 15 residues. V lost 4 bases, J lost 5 bases, and 8 bases stayed unmatched. Germline CDR1 SGHRS, CDR2 YFSETQ. The CDR3 spells CASSTGTGERYGYTF. The CDR3 DNA is TGCGCCAGCAGCACCGGGACAGGGGAGAGGTATGGCTACACCTTC.

This chain connects TRBV21-1 to TRBJ2-5; TRBD1 is the table's D call, not checked against the DNA. TRBV21-1 is a listed pseudogene. CDR3 length: 14 residues. The CDR3 here is CASSKAMYQETQYF. The CDR3 DNA is TGTGCCAGCAGCAAAGCCATGTACCAAGAGACCCAGTACTTC.

The gene calls are TRBV25-1 and TRBJ2-2; no reliable D call. Germline values: CDR1 MGHDK, CDR2 SYGVNS. The CDR3 is made up of 14 amino acids. Trimming cost V 2 bases and J 2 bases, with 6 bases left between them. CDR3 amino acids: CASSELDNTGELFF. The CDR3 nucleotides read TGTGCCAGCAGTGAACTAGACAACACCGGGGAGCTGTTTTTT.

This clone showed up just once. The V gene is TRBV7-2, the J gene TRBJ1-5; D gene ambiguous. The ends were cut back, 2 bases at V and 2 bases at J, with 16 bases in the middle. This CDR3 has 17 residues. CDR1 and CDR2 from the germline V gene are SGHTA and FQGNSA. CDR3 nucleotide sequence: TGTGCCAGCAGCTTATTAGAGCGGCCTTGGGGCAATCAGCCCCAGCATTTT. Residues: CASSLLERPWGNQPQHF.

The chain combines TRBV28 with TRBJ2-2, with D possibly matching TRBD2 (5 bases). CDR1 and CDR2 from the germline V gene are MDHEN and SYDVKM. There are 15 residues in the CDR3. The V end was cut by 0 bases, the J end by 6 bases, with 11 bases between. The CDR3: CASSLWADGAGELFF. The CDR3 nucleotides read TGTGCCAGCAGTTTATGGGCTGACGGGGCCGGGGAGCTGTTTTTT.

The rearrangement links TRBV29-1 to TRBJ1-5; 8 bases line up with TRBD1. The CDR3 consists of 14 residues. With V trimmed by 6 bases and J by 1 base, 5 bases remained unmatched. Germline V gives CDR1 SQVTM, CDR2 ANQGSEA. Here the CDR3 DNA reads TGCAGCGTCCAGGACAGGGAGAGCAATCAGCCCCAGCATTTT. Translated: CSVQDRESNQPQHF.

J is TRBJ2-1 and V is TRBV28, with TRBD1 matching over 8 bases. Trimming at V came to 8 bases and at J to 4 bases, leaving 7 bases not matched to a gene. This CDR3 is 14 amino acids long. Germline-derived CDR1 and CDR2 are MDHEN and SYDVKM. The CDR3 DNA follows: TGTGCCAGCGGGAGGACAGGGAGGTACAATGAGCAGTTCTTC. Translating it yields CASGRTGRYNEQFF.

V usage is TRBV4-1 and J usage is TRBJ2-5; a weak D match, TRBD1 (6 bases). Trimming cost V 7 bases and J 1 base, with 16 bases left between them. The CDR3 extends over 15 amino acids. Germline loops: CDR1 MGHRA, CDR2 YSYEKL. The CDR3: CASTRLGTPQETQYF. CDR3 nucleotide sequence: TGCGCCAGCACTCGGCTCGGGACACCCCAAGAGACCCAGTACTTC.

The chain recombines TRBV6-1 with TRBJ1-2; 9 bases are a match to TRBD1. The CDR3 is 16 residues long. Germline values: CDR1 MNHNS, CDR2 SASEGT. The ends lost 6 bases at V and 0 bases at J; junction bases unmatched: 8. The CDR3 here is CASREKGDRANYGYTF. The CDR3 nucleotides read TGTGCCAGCAGAGAAAAAGGGGACAGGGCTAACTATGGCTACACCTTC.

V usage is TRBV30 and J usage is TRBJ2-3; D gene unclear. The CDR3 is 11 residues long. Germline loops: CDR1 GTSNPN, CDR2 SVGIG (reference sequence). Trimming pared 1 base from V and 3 bases from J, leaving 2 bases between. CDR3 in amino acids: CAWSATDTQYF. CDR3 DNA sequence: TGTGCCTGGAGTGCTACAGATACGCAGTATTTT. The full variable domain, rest sourced from reference TRBV30 and TRBJ2-3, is SQTIHQWPATLVQPVGSPLSLECTVEGTSNPNLYWYRQAAGRGLQLLFYSVGIGQISSEVPQNLSASRPQDRQFILSSKKLLLSDSGFYLCAWSATDTQYFGPGTRLTVL.